The 25 T cell receptor beta chains given below trace back to one sample, sequenced in a study of blood T cell repertoires in COVID-19. Clones were sequenced by immunoSEQ multiplex PCR, and TCRdb holds only the in-frame ones, with some missing. The sample consists of roughly 380,000 clones, about nine tenths of them appearing once. The source material was peripheral blood. The receptors originated from a woman aged 35 to 49 with COVID-19, enrolled during active disease.

This rearrangement joins TRBV6-2 or TRBV6-3 to TRBJ1-1; tentatively, D is TRBD1 (6 bases). In germline, CDR1 is MNHEY, CDR2 SVGEGT. The CDR3 consists of 13 residues. V lost 3 bases, J lost 6 bases, and 11 bases lay in between. The CDR3 protein is CASSYRGASEAFF. The DNA for the CDR3 is TGTGCCAGCAGTTATCGGGGGGCATCTGAAGCTTTCTTT.

CDR3: CASSYSYRALEAFF. For the CDR3, the DNA is TGTGCCAGCAGTTACTCGTACAGGGCGCTTGAAGCTTTCTTT. The V gene is TRBV6-5, the J gene TRBJ1-1, with TRBD1 as a possible D gene (6 bases). V lost 0 bases and J lost 7, with 12 bases in between. Germline CDR1 MNHEY, CDR2 SVGAGI. The length of the CDR3 is 14 residues.

The chain combines TRBV6-5 with TRBJ1-1; 11 positions agree with TRBD1. The CDR3 covers 15 residues. Trimming at V came to 8 bases and at J to 1 base, leaving 6 bases not matched to a gene. Germline-derived CDR1 and CDR2 are MNHEY and SVGAGI. The CDR3 region is CASAVGTGGNTEAFF. The CDR3 DNA reads as TGTGCCAGCGCTGTAGGGACAGGGGGGAACACTGAAGCTTTCTTT.

CDR3 amino acids: CASSPFSRDEQFF. In DNA form, the CDR3 reads TGCGCCAGCAGTCCATTCTCTAGAGATGAGCAGTTCTTC. The rearrangement uses TRBV5-1 and TRBJ2-1; D gene unclear. CDR1 is SGHRS, CDR2 YFSETQ, per germline. The CDR3 totals 13 residues. The germline V and J ends were trimmed by 5 bases and 8 bases, with 14 bases remaining between them. Looking up the rest from reference TRBV5-1 and TRBJ2-1 gives the full variable domain: KAGVTQTPRYLIKTRGQQVTLSCSPISGHRSVSWYQQTPGQGLQFLFEYFSETQRNKGNFPGRFSGRQFSNSRSEMNVSTLELGDSALYLCASSPFSRDEQFFGPGTRLTVL.

This chain uses TRBV18 with TRBJ1-1, with a weak D call TRBD1 (5 bases). The V gene's germline CDR1 is KGHSH and CDR2 LQKENI. The CDR3 is 11 residues long. Trimming left V 8 bases short and J 2 bases short, with 6 bases between. In nucleotides, the CDR3 is TGTGCCAGCCAGGGAAACACTGAAGCTTTCTTT. Encoded protein: CASQGNTEAFF.

The chain carries TRBV28 and TRBJ2-7; 7 nucleotides match TRBD2. The germline V gene has CDR1 MDHEN and CDR2 SYDVKM. The V and J ends lost 7 bases and 2 bases, in that order; junction bases with no gene match: 11. The CDR3 consists of 15 residues. The chain's CDR3 is CASTPQGGVAYEQYF. The CDR3 nucleotides are TGTGCCAGCACCCCCCAGGGAGGGGTTGCCTACGAGCAGTACTTC.

This clone appeared once. The V call is TRBV5-6, the J call TRBJ1-1; 9 nucleotides agree with TRBD1. The CDR3 runs to 15 residues. Germline V CDR1 and CDR2: SGHDT, YYEEEE. Trimming took 4 bases from V and 3 from J; bases not matched to a gene: 7. CDR3 nucleotides: TGTGCCAGCAGCCCGACACGGGACAGGGACACTGAAGCTTTCTTT. Translated: CASSPTRDRDTEAFF.

The J gene is TRBJ2-2, the V gene TRBV27; TRBD1 matches 9 bases. V gave up 6 bases and J gave up 6 bases; unmatched junction bases: 11. The germline gives CDR1 MNHEY, CDR2 SMNVEV (reference sequence). The CDR3 runs to 16 residues. The CDR3 DNA sequence: TGTGCCAGCAGACCCACGACAGGGGGAACACCCGGGGAGCTGTTTTTT. Translated: CASRPTTGGTPGELFF.

The chain uses TRBV6-6 and TRBJ1-2; TRBD1 agrees at 7 bases. The CDR3 runs 16 residues. Germline V lookup: CDR1 MNHNY, CDR2 SVGAGI (reference sequence). With V trimmed by 6 bases and J by 3 bases, 13 bases remained unmatched. DNA of the CDR3: TGTGCCAGCAGCCCACGAGGGACAGCGAATCACTATGGCTACACCTTC. Translated, it gives CASSPRGTANHYGYTF.

This clone was found once. This rearrangement joins TRBV12-2 to TRBJ2-6; the table gives TRBD2 as D, unverified against the DNA. TRBV12-2 is a known pseudogene. CDR3 size: 18 residues. For the CDR3, the DNA is TGTGCAAGTCGCTTAGCCTCAGCGGGAGCCCCTGGGGCCAACGTCCTGACTTTC. This sequence encodes CASRLASAGAPGANVLTF.

This chain uses TRBV28 with TRBJ2-5, with TRBD2 matching over 10 bases. CDR1 and CDR2 (germline): MDHEN, SYDVKM. V was clipped by 10 bases and J by 1 base; unmatched bases: 6. There are 14 residues in the CDR3. The CDR3 is CATHIAGGQETQYF. CDR3 in DNA: TGTGCCACTCACATAGCGGGGGGCCAAGAGACCCAGTACTTC.

This clone was detected only once. This chain links TRBV27 with TRBJ2-3, with a tentative D call TRBD2 (6 bases). The CDR3 covers 15 residues. V lost 3 bases and J 3 bases, leaving 13 bases between the germline ends. Looked up from germline, CDR1 is MNHEY and CDR2 is SMNVEV (reference sequence). The CDR3 loop is CASSLTGVYTDTQYF. The CDR3 coding sequence is TGTGCCAGCAGTTTGACGGGAGTTTATACAGATACGCAGTATTTT.

This rearrangement joins TRBV7-2 to TRBJ1-2, with D possibly being TRBD1 (5 bases). Germline V CDR1 and CDR2: SGHTA, FQGNSA. The CDR3 totals 16 residues. V lost 2 bases to trimming and J lost 7 bases, with 20 bases between them. For the CDR3, the DNA is TGTGCCAGCAGCTTATATTTAGGCAGGGTGGGCTTTGGCTACACCTTC. Amino acid sequence: CASSLYLGRVGFGYTF. Based on the CDR3 plus reference TRBV7-2 and TRBJ1-2, the full variable domain is GAGVSQSPSNKVTEKGKDVELRCDPISGHTALYWYRQSLGQGLEFLIYFQGNSAPDKSGLPSDRFSAERTGGSVSTLTIQRTQQEDSAVYLCASSLYLGRVGFGYTFGSGTRLTVV.

This clone was seen just once. The chain employs TRBV12-3 or TRBV12-4 and TRBJ1-2, with TRBD1 identical over 8 bases. V shed 6 bases and J 2 bases; nucleotides not matched to a gene: 2. The length of the CDR3 is 13 residues. CDR3 bases: TGTGCCAGCAGCGACAGGGGAAACTATGGCTACACCTTC. Translation: CASSDRGNYGYTF.

This clone occurred once. V gene TRBV7-6 combines with J gene TRBJ2-7, with TRBD1 as a possible D gene (6 bases). The CDR3 has 14 residues. Germline assignment: CDR1 SGHVS and CDR2 FNYEAQ. Trimming left V 1 base short and J 3 bases short, with 10 bases between. The CDR3 sequence is CASSLVQGIYEQYF. The CDR3 nucleotides are TGTGCCAGCAGCTTAGTTCAGGGGATCTACGAGCAGTACTTC.

This clone occurred once. The J gene is TRBJ2-2, the V gene TRBV4-3; D perhaps matches TRBD2 (6 bases). Germline assignment: CDR1 LGHNA and CDR2 YSLEER. This CDR3 has 17 residues. Trimming left V 4 bases short and J 7 bases short, with 22 bases between. The CDR3 DNA is TGCGCCAGCAGCCCCCAGGCAAACATGGAGGGGATCGGGGAGCTGTTTTTT. Its protein product is CASSPQANMEGIGELFF.

The gene calls are TRBV7-3 and TRBJ1-2; D call uncertain. The CDR3 length is 14 residues. Trimming removed 2 bases at V and 0 bases at J, with 7 bases between. Germline loops: CDR1 SGHTA, CDR2 FQGTGA. The CDR3 coding sequence is TGTGCCAGCAGCTTAGACTGGTCTAACTATGGCTACACCTTC. Translation gives CASSLDWSNYGYTF.

Worth noting for this clone: Other DNA sequences in the sample encode the same CDR3. The rearrangement uses TRBV7-9 and TRBJ1-1; D remains unclear. The germline V gene has CDR1 SEHNR and CDR2 FQNEAQ (reference sequence). The ends were cut back, 3 bases at V and 0 bases at J, with 2 bases in the middle. The CDR3 runs 12 residues. CDR3 amino acids: CASSFMNTEAFF. The CDR3 DNA follows: TGTGCCAGCAGCTTTATGAACACTGAAGCTTTCTTT.

The chain carries TRBV27 and TRBJ1-2, with D perhaps TRBD1 (5 bases). The CDR3 runs 15 residues. V lost 0 bases and J 2 bases, leaving 10 bases between the germline ends. Looked up from germline, CDR1 is MNHEY and CDR2 is SMNVEV (reference sequence). The CDR3 sequence: CASSLSPGGNYGYTF. DNA of the CDR3: TGTGCCAGCAGTTTATCCCCGGGGGGGAACTATGGCTACACCTTC.

This chain joins TRBV7-2 and TRBJ1-1; possible D gene TRBD1, 5 bases. From germline, CDR1 is SGHTA and CDR2 FQGNSA. The CDR3 extends over 14 amino acids. Trimming pared 1 base from V and 9 bases from J, leaving 15 bases between. The CDR3, as DNA: TGTGCCAGCAGCTTAGGGGGCCAGGGCGCGAAAGCTTTCTTT. This sequence encodes CASSLGGQGAKAFF.

CDR3 loop: CASGRDRDPYGYTF. The CDR3 DNA reads as TGTGCTAGTGGCCGGGACAGAGACCCTTATGGCTACACCTTC. The chain carries TRBV12-5 and TRBJ1-2, with 7 bases matching TRBD1. The V and J ends lost 6 bases and 5 bases, in that order; junction bases with no gene match: 9. CDR3 length equals 14 residues. CDR1 and CDR2 (germline): LGHNT, FRNRAP.

The chain couples TRBV7-3 to TRBJ2-1; D is perhaps TRBD1 (5 bases). The CDR3 length is 15 residues. CDR1 SGHTA and CDR2 FQGTGA come from the germline V gene. V lost 1 base to trimming and J lost 6 bases, with 13 bases between them. CDR3: CASSLRPLGPNEQFF. Here the CDR3 DNA reads TGTGCCAGCAGCTTAAGACCACTGGGGCCCAATGAGCAGTTCTTC.

V and J are TRBV18 and TRBJ2-7; TRBD1 matches 9 bases. Germline V gene sequence: CDR1 KGHSH, CDR2 LQKENI. The ends lost 6 bases at V and 4 bases at J; junction bases unmatched: 10. The CDR3 sequence is 15 residues long. The CDR3 reads CASSSNRGQKYEQYF. CDR3 bases: TGTGCCAGCTCGTCCAACAGGGGGCAAAAATACGAGCAGTACTTC.

The V and J genes are TRBV7-2 and TRBJ1-1; D unclear. CDR1 and CDR2 (germline): SGHTA, FQGNSA. Trimming took 7 bases from V and 5 from J, leaving 17 bases between them. The length of the CDR3 is 14 residues. The CDR3 is CASILAAGATEAFF. As DNA, the CDR3 is TGTGCCAGCATCCTTGCCGCGGGAGCAACTGAAGCTTTCTTT.

The chain recombines TRBV7-6 with TRBJ2-1; TRBD2 agrees at 12 bases. This CDR3 has 15 residues. Germline CDR1 reads SGHVS; CDR2 reads FNYEAQ. V trimming: 4 bases; J trimming: 8 bases; junction bases outside the gene matches: 6. Here the CDR3 reads CASSSETSGGDEQFF. DNA of the CDR3: TGTGCCAGCAGCTCGGAGACTAGCGGGGGCGATGAGCAGTTCTTC. Full variable domain (missing parts from reference TRBV7-6 and TRBJ2-1): GAGVSQSPRYKVTKRGQDVALRCDPISGHVSLYWYRQALGQGPEFLTYFNYEAQQDKSGLPNDRFSAERPEGSISTLTIQRTEQRDSAMYRCASSSETSGGDEQFFGPGTRLTVL.